One sample yielded the 14 T cell receptor beta chains listed below, sequenced in a study of cytomegalovirus exposure and HLA in healthy donors. Clones were sequenced by immunoSEQ multiplex PCR, and TCRdb holds only the in-frame ones, with some missing. Altogether 100,000 to 150,000 clones are present, 80% to 90% being singletons, with the ten largest covering 0.95% to 1.5%. The sequencing input was PBMCs. The receptors come from a woman aged 18-29 years in good health and CMV-seronegative.

The rearrangement links TRBV29-1 to TRBJ2-1; D remains ambiguous. The CDR3 runs to 11 residues. Germline V gene lookup returns CDR1 SQVTM and CDR2 ANQGSEA. The V gene lost 3 bases and the J gene lost 4 bases, with 4 bases spanning the gap. CDR3 nucleotides: TGCAGCGTTGACCAATACAATGAGCAGTTCTTC. The encoded protein is CSVDQYNEQFF.

The V gene is TRBV6-5, the J gene TRBJ2-7; D gene ambiguous. The CDR3 runs 15 residues. The V and J ends lost 6 bases and 0 bases respectively, with 15 bases between them. Germline loops: CDR1 MNHEY, CDR2 SVGAGI. This CDR3 is CASRKPGASSYEQYF. In DNA form, the CDR3 reads TGTGCCAGCAGAAAGCCCGGAGCTAGCTCCTACGAGCAGTACTTC.

V is TRBV19 and J is TRBJ2-7; 7 bases map to TRBD1. This CDR3 comprises 13 residues. Trimming took 5 bases from V and 3 from J; bases not matched to a gene: 4. The germline gives CDR1 LNHDA, CDR2 SQIVND (reference sequence). CDR3 nucleotide sequence: TGTGCCAGTAGTCCGACAGGGTTCTACGAGCAGTACTTC. Its translation: CASSPTGFYEQYF.

The chain employs TRBV5-6 and TRBJ1-1, with D possibly being TRBD1 (6 bases). Deletions cut 2 bases from V and 11 bases from J, with 22 bases between. The germline V gene encodes CDR1 SGHDT and CDR2 YYEEEE. This CDR3 region has 15 residues. CDR3 nucleotide sequence: TGTGCCAGCAGCTTTCCTCGGGGGGCGGCAGCTCTGGCTTTCTTT. This sequence encodes CASSFPRGAAALAFF.

This clone occurred once. J is TRBJ2-3 and V is TRBV7-9; the match to TRBD2 covers 10 bases. V lost 8 bases to trimming and J lost 4 bases; unmatched junction nucleotides: 3. This CDR3 has 13 amino acids. CDR1 SEHNR and CDR2 FQNEAQ come from the germline V gene (reference sequence). The CDR3 nucleotides read TGTGCCAGCGGGACTAGCGTCGCAGATACGCAGTATTTT. Translation gives CASGTSVADTQYF.

This clone was recorded a few times. CDR3 in DNA: TGTGCCAGCAGTCAGACAGGGGGATACGAGCAGTACTTC. Translating gives CASSQTGGYEQYF. V is TRBV7-3 and J is TRBJ2-7, with 9 positions matching TRBD1. Germline V gene sequence: CDR1 SGHTA, CDR2 FQGTGA. The junction had 4 bases not matched to a gene; V was cut back by 6 bases and J by 4 bases. The CDR3 length is 13 residues.

J is TRBJ1-5 and V is TRBV9; 8 nucleotides agree with TRBD1. The CDR3 totals 15 residues. In germline, CDR1 is SGDLS, CDR2 YYNGEE. V gave up 0 bases and J gave up 4 bases; unmatched junction bases: 3. CDR3 residues: CASSVGQGTNQPQHF. CDR3 nucleotide sequence: TGTGCCAGCAGCGTAGGACAGGGGACAAATCAGCCCCAGCATTTT.

The chain combines TRBV9 with TRBJ1-1; D may be TRBD1 (5 bases). The germline CDR1 and CDR2 sequences are SGDLS and YYNGEE. Between the trimmed V and J ends, which lost 0 bases and 3 bases, there was a span of 12 bases. CDR3 length equals 15 residues. The CDR3 sequence: CASSVDGAMYTEAFF. The CDR3 DNA reads as TGTGCCAGCAGCGTAGATGGGGCGATGTACACTGAAGCTTTCTTT.

V is TRBV10-1 and J is TRBJ2-2, with 11 positions matching TRBD2. J was trimmed by 7 bases and V by 8 bases; bases with no gene match: 3. This CDR3 has 13 amino acids. The germline V gene encodes CDR1 WNHNN and CDR2 SYGVQD (reference sequence). The DNA for the CDR3 is TGCGCCAGCTCCGGGACTAGCGGCGGGGAGCTGTTTTTT. It encodes CASSGTSGGELFF.

V and J are TRBV2 and TRBJ1-2, with D tentatively TRBD1 (5 bases). V dropped 1 base and J dropped 5 bases, with 17 bases sitting between them. Germline-derived CDR1 and CDR2 are SNHLY and FYNNEI. This CDR3 spans 16 amino acids. Written as DNA, the CDR3 is TGTGCCAGCAGTGAAGAGTTTTCGGGGGTAGGTTATGGCTACACCTTC. Amino acids: CASSEEFSGVGYGYTF.

The chain couples TRBV29-1 to TRBJ1-1; a weak D match, TRBD1 (5 bases). CDR1 and CDR2 (germline): SQVTM, ANQGSEA. The CDR3 loop spans 13 amino acids. The V and J ends lost 7 bases and 1 base respectively, with 13 bases between them. The CDR3 DNA sequence: TGCAGCGGACAGATAGGGCCGAACACTGAAGCTTTCTTT. Translating gives CSGQIGPNTEAFF.

This chain joins TRBV11-2 and TRBJ2-2; the D is unclear. Germline values: CDR1 SGHAT, CDR2 FQNNGV. The CDR3 contains 15 residues. Trimming removed 3 bases from V and 7 bases from J, with 15 bases in between. The CDR3, as DNA: TGTGCCAGCAGCTTCGGTAATGCTGTGAACGGGGAGCTGTTTTTT. As protein: CASSFGNAVNGELFF.

This chain links TRBV5-1 with TRBJ2-3; 9 bases are shared with TRBD1. Germline V gene data show CDR1 as SGHRS and CDR2 as YFSETQ. The CDR3 consists of 17 residues. V gave up 3 bases and J gave up 6 bases; unmatched junction bases: 14. This CDR3 is CASSSRRTGVHLDTQYF. CDR3 nucleotide sequence: TGCGCCAGCAGCTCACGACGGACAGGGGTCCACCTGGATACGCAGTATTTT.

The chain joins TRBV10-1 to TRBJ2-1; maybe TRBD1 (5 bases). The CDR3 covers 15 residues. V was cut by 6 bases and J by 0 bases, with 12 bases left in between. Germline-derived CDR1 and CDR2 are WNHNN and SYGVQD (reference sequence). The CDR3 here is CASSGKGASYNEQFF. DNA for the CDR3: TGCGCCAGCAGCGGCAAAGGGGCCTCCTACAATGAGCAGTTCTTC.